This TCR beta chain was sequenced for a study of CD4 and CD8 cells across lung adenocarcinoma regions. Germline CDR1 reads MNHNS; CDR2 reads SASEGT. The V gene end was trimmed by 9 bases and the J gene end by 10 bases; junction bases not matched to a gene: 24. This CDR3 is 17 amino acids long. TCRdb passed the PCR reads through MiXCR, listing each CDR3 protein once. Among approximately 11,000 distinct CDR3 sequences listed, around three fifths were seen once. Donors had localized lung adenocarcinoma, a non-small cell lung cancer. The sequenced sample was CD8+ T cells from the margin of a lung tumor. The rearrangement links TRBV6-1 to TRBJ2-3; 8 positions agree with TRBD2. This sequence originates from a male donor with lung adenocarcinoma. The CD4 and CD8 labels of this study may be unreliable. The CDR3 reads CASKSGLEAVTNNAQYF. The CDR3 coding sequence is TGTGCCAGTAAATCGGGACTAGAGGCTGTCACCAACAATGCGCAGTATTTT.